The 12 T cell receptor beta chains in this list originate from one sample, sequenced in a study of T cells after posttransplantation cyclophosphamide. The assay was immunoSEQ multiplex PCR, and TCRdb's table has in-frame clones only and misses some. The sample holds about 21,000 clones, roughly 98% seen once. The source material was naive CD8+ T cells sorted from PBMCs. These receptors were collected from a man between 35 and 55 years old in good health, CMV-negative, and a related stem cell transplant donor.

V is TRBV6-6 and J is TRBJ2-7; 11 bases align to TRBD2. Per germline, CDR1 MNHNY and CDR2 SVGAGI (reference sequence). This CDR3 is 14 amino acids long. Trimming took 5 bases from V and 5 from J; bases not matched to a gene: 5. The CDR3, as DNA: TGTGCCAGCAGTCCCCTAGCGGGAGGCCACGAGCAGTACTTC. Translated: CASSPLAGGHEQYF.

The chain uses TRBV19 and TRBJ2-1, with 11 nucleotides matching TRBD2. Germline loops: CDR1 LNHDA, CDR2 SQIVND (reference sequence). The length of the CDR3 is 16 residues. V shed 7 bases and J 4 bases; nucleotides not matched to a gene: 9. The CDR3 protein is CASTPAGTSGYNEQFF. Here the CDR3 DNA reads TGTGCCAGTACGCCAGCCGGGACTAGCGGTTACAATGAGCAGTTCTTC.

V gene TRBV5-1 combines with J gene TRBJ2-3, with 8 positions matching TRBD1. Germline V CDR1 and CDR2: SGHRS, YFSETQ. V was pared by 5 bases and J by 2 bases, with 10 bases of the junction left unmatched. This CDR3 has 16 amino acids. DNA of the CDR3: TGCGCCAGCAGGCCCGAGGGGACAGGCTACACAGATACGCAGTATTTT. Translated, it gives CASRPEGTGYTDTQYF.

The rearrangement joins TRBV27 to TRBJ2-1; the match to TRBD1 covers 8 bases. Germline CDR1 is MNHEY and CDR2 is SMNVEV (reference sequence). With V trimmed by 5 bases and J by 5 bases, 2 bases remained unmatched. CDR3 length: 13 residues. Here the CDR3 reads CASSLQGDNEQFF. The CDR3 nucleotides read TGTGCCAGCAGTCTACAGGGGGACAATGAGCAGTTCTTC.

V gene TRBV27 combines with J gene TRBJ2-7; 9 bases match TRBD2. CDR1 MNHEY and CDR2 SMNVEV come from the germline V gene (reference sequence). The CDR3 runs 15 residues. CDR3 amino acids: CGTGAGTSLLDEQYF. The CDR3 nucleotides are TGTGGCACAGGGGCCGGGACTAGCCTGTTGGACGAGCAGTACTTC.

This clone was counted a single time. Germline and junction disagree at one end, which may indicate a read error. V and J are TRBV7-8 and TRBJ2-1, with D hard to call. This CDR3 contains 14 residues. From germline, CDR1 is SGHVS and CDR2 FQNEAQ. The CDR3 DNA sequence: TGTGCCAGCAGCCCTCCTTCGGGTTGGAATGAGCAGCTCTTC. This gives the protein CASSPPSGWNEQLF.

The V call is TRBV6-5, the J call TRBJ2-7; TRBD2 agrees at 7 bases. The V gene's germline CDR1 is MNHEY and CDR2 SVGAGI. The junction had 10 bases not matched to a gene; V was cut back by 0 bases and J by 5 bases. This CDR3 is 16 amino acids long. CDR3 residues: CASSYSRTRVIDEQYF. Here the CDR3 DNA reads TGTGCCAGCAGTTACTCGAGGACTAGAGTTATCGACGAGCAGTACTTC.

The rearrangement uses TRBV19 and TRBJ1-2; TRBD1 agrees at 12 bases. CDR1 and CDR2 (germline): LNHDA, SQIVND (reference sequence). Trimming at V came to 3 bases and at J to 5 bases, leaving 7 bases not matched to a gene. CDR3 size: 16 residues. The CDR3 DNA is TGTGCCAGTAGTATCGCGGGACAGGGGGCGGAATATGGCTACACCTTC. Translating gives CASSIAGQGAEYGYTF.

The chain carries TRBV2 and TRBJ2-3, with D possibly being TRBD2 (5 bases). The CDR3 loop spans 13 amino acids. V dropped 2 bases and J dropped 8 bases, with 11 bases sitting between them. Per germline, CDR1 SNHLY and CDR2 FYNNEI. The CDR3 DNA sequence: TGTGCCAGCAGTGAAAACTACGAGGGTACGCAGTATTTT. Translating gives CASSENYEGTQYF.

This rearrangement joins TRBV7-9 to TRBJ2-7; D is possibly TRBD2 (7 bases). The CDR3 spans 13 residues. With 4 bases removed from V and 6 bases from J, the gap between germline ends came to 13 bases. CDR1 is SEHNR, CDR2 FQNEAQ, per germline (reference sequence). The CDR3 reads CASSSQGGGEQYF. The CDR3 nucleotides read TGTGCCAGCAGCTCCCAAGGGGGGGGCGAGCAGTACTTC.

The count of this clone is one. The chain links TRBV7-2 to TRBJ2-1, with TRBD2 identical over 7 bases. The ends lost 1 base at V and 4 bases at J; junction bases unmatched: 7. This CDR3 has 16 amino acids. Germline V CDR1 and CDR2: SGHTA, FQGNSA. The CDR3 protein is CASSLDTGGKYNEQFF. The DNA for the CDR3 is TGTGCCAGCAGCTTAGACACGGGAGGAAAATACAATGAGCAGTTCTTC. The whole variable domain, filled in from reference TRBV7-2 and TRBJ2-1, reads GAGVSQSPSNKVTEKGKDVELRCDPISGHTALYWYRQSLGQGLEFLIYFQGNSAPDKSGLPSDRFSAERTGGSVSTLTIQRTQQEDSAVYLCASSLDTGGKYNEQFFGPGTRLTVL.

The chain joins TRBV29-1 to TRBJ2-1, with 8 nucleotides matching TRBD1. The CDR3 sequence is 14 residues long. The V gene end was trimmed by 6 bases and the J gene end by 7 bases; junction bases not matched to a gene: 11. Germline CDR1 and CDR2: SQVTM and ANQGSEA. The chain's CDR3 is CSVQGAAGFNEQFF. The CDR3, as DNA: TGCAGCGTCCAGGGGGCGGCGGGTTTTAATGAGCAGTTCTTC.